The present T cell receptor beta chain was sequenced within a study of shared clonotypes between healthy human individuals (dated by TCRdb to 2020 to 2022). Study-level background: The cohort included a few men and a couple of women between 18 and 49 years of age. For each donor, CD4 naive and CD4 memory were each given three plates, CD8 naive was given two plates, and CD8 memory was given one plate. The study deeply sequenced blood TCR repertoires of five healthy adults to estimate repertoire size and the extent of clonotype sharing between individuals. To increase sequencing depth and limit assay-specific biases, TCR repertoire library preparation and sequencing were carried out by different laboratories using diverse techniques. Each donor's leukapheresis produced roughly between about 0.8 and 8.9 billion PBMCs.

CDR1 MGHRA and CDR2 YSYEKL are derived from the germline V gene. Compared with germline, V lacks 4 bases and J lacks 1 base; bases without a gene match: 4. The CDR3 has 16 amino acids, counting the end cysteine and phenylalanine. Only the CDR3 region is kept as DNA, spanning 48 bases read in frame from base 1. Paper-wide results and their limitations: Even with the large sequencing depth, rarefaction of the sorted-subset datasets indicated that sequencing was incomplete. Estimated clonotype richness was generally larger for naive than for memory subsets. Based on pairwise subsampling, the degree of clonotype sharing among donors was expected to be affected by sequencing depth. Across a handful of donors, about 5.2% of naive CD4, roughly 3.5% of naive CD8, roughly 2.2% of memory CD4, and approximately 0.4% of memory CD8 clonotypes were shared. Only blood was sampled, and tissue TCR repertoires likely differ from those in blood. Because the study included only a small number of donors, the genetic and exposure-history diversity represented was limited. Compared with non-shared clonotypes, clonotypes shared by all four sorted-subset donors had higher generation probabilities.

TCR CDR3 regions were amplified from genomic DNA by multiplex PCR using the deep immunoSEQ assay. Extracted genomic DNA from each cell subset was distributed evenly across all wells of several immunoSEQ 96-well plates, and each plate was treated as a replicate. For sorted subsets, 150 to 200 ng genomic DNA, equal to 30,000 to 35,000 T cell genomes, was loaded into each replicate PCR. The purified libraries were quantified using a Qubit 3.0 fluorometer, sized with a Bioanalyzer 2100, and then quantified again using the KAPA Library Quantification kit. Each immunoSEQ 96-well plate was sequenced on its own single-read 150-cycle Illumina NextSeq 550 flow cell. On the authors' methods: Because the immunoSEQ output held only junctional sequences and lacked quality scores, the filtering could not match the filtering applied to full-length reads. To assign V/J genes and CDR3, sequences were annotated against IMGT germline references using PyIR, a Python wrapper for IgBLAST v1.9. Reads with weak V/J assignments (E-value above 1e-6), missing CDR3, stop codons, out-of-frame junctions, or ambiguous translated residues were removed. V3J clonotypes were defined by identical inferred V gene, J gene, and CDR3 amino acid sequence. The percentage overlap between two repertoires was calculated by dividing the number of shared unique clonotypes by the size of the smaller repertoire. Repertoire richness was assessed with RTK rarefaction, the Chao1 estimator, and Recon v2.1 estimates of unobserved clonotypes. Generation probabilities were computed with OLGA for all TCRbeta clonotypes obtained by the gDNA method from several donors. TCRdb took over this immuneACCESS table, retaining in-frame rearrangements with V and J assigned. Such tables are incomplete; in checked studies, under half of the missing clones stem from an unresolved V gene, and the remainder is unexplained. The V and J calls and clone size are taken from that table; D and trimming were inferred from the DNA. The sample table lists hundreds of thousands of clones, approximately 92% of them with a count of one. Of the sample, about 24% falls within the top ten clones.

Note on this clone: It lacks a known antigen. The input lacks base qualities; no much larger clone sits a single base away.

CD8 naive samples were obtained by positive selection for CCR7 among CD45RO-negative cells, yielding a CD45RA+CCR7+ population from which TemRA cells were excluded. Healthy HIV-negative adults with no recently reported acute infections or vaccinations were included as donors. Only Caucasian adults living in Nashville, Tennessee, USA were represented among the donors. Blood was collected by leukapheresis, and PBMCs were isolated by Ficoll-Histopaque density gradient centrifugation and then cryopreserved in liquid nitrogen vapor phase. Analytical flow cytometry was used to check the purity and quantity of every magnetically sorted T cell population. Genomic DNA was isolated from every sorted fraction and measured by UV absorbance on a Nanodrop 2000c.

The chain couples TRBV4-1 to TRBJ2-1; 10 bases in the middle match TRBD2. The source is a man aged 25-45 years in good health. Sequencing was done on a sample of naive CD8+ T cells sorted from blood. The cell subset or site label of this sample denotes: CD45RA+CCR7+. Here is the DNA: TGCGCCAGCAGCCTCTCAGCGGGAGGGTCCTACAATGAGCAGTTCTTC. Translated, it reads CASSLSAGGSYNEQFF.